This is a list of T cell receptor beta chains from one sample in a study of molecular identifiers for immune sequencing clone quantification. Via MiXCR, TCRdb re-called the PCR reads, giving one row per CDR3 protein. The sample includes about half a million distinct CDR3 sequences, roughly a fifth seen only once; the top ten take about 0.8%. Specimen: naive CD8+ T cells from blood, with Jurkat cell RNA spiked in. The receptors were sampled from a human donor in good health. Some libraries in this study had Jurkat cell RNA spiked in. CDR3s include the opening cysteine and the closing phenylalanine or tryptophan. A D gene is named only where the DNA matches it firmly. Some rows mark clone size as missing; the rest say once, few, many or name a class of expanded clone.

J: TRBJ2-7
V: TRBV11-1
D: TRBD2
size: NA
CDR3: CASSYAGTNSYEQYF
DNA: TGTGCCAGCAGCTACGCCGGGACTAACAGTTACGAGCAGTACTTC

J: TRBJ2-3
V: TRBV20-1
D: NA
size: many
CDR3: CSAPGVEDTQYF
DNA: TGCAGCGCTCCAGGGGTGGAAGATACGCAGTATTTT

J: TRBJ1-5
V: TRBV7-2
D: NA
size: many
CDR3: CASSLGQASNQPQHF
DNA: TGTGCCAGCAGCTTAGGGCAGGCTAGCAATCAGCCCCAGCATTTT

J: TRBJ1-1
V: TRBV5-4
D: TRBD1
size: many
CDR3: CASSYRGAEAFF
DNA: TGTGCCAGCAGCTACAGGGGTGCTGAAGCTTTCTTT

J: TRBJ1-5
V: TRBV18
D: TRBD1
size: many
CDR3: CASSSDRGVEQPQHF
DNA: TGTGCCAGCTCATCCGACAGGGGAGTAGAGCAGCCCCAGCATTTT

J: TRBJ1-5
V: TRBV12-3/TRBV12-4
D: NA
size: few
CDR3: CASSLSGDVLSNQPQHF
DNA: TGTGCCAGCAGTTTATCCGGAGACGTTCTTAGCAATCAGCCCCAGCATTTT

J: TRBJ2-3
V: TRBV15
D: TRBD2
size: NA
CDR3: CATSRKAGLHTDTQYF
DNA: TGTGCCACCAGCAGGAAAGCGGGATTACACACAGATACGCAGTATTTT

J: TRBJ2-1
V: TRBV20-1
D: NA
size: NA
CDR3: CSARHIRTATGEQFF
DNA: TGCAGTGCTAGACACATAAGGACGGCTACGGGTGAGCAGTTCTTC

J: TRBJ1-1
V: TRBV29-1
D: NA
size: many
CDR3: CSVRQALNTEAFF
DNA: TGCAGCGTGAGACAGGCTTTGAACACTGAAGCTTTCTTT

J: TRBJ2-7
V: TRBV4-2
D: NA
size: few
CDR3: CASSQERADLYEQYF
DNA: TGTGCCAGCAGCCAAGAGCGGGCAGACCTCTACGAGCAGTACTTC

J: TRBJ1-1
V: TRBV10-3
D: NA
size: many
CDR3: CAISSGTWNTEAFF
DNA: TGTGCCATCAGTTCCGGGACGTGGAACACTGAAGCTTTCTTT

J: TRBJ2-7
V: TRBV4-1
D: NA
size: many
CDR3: CASSQEGSGAEQYF
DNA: TGCGCCAGCAGCCAAGAGGGGTCAGGTGCCGAGCAGTACTTC

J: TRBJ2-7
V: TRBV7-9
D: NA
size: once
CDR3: CASSSPHTDGFYGQYF
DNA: TGTGCCAGCAGCTCCCCTCACACTGACGGATTCTACGGGCAGTACTTC

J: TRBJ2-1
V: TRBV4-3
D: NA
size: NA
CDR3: CASSQGGTASSYNEQFF
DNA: TGCGCCAGCAGCCAAGGTGGGACCGCCAGCTCCTACAATGAGCAGTTCTTC

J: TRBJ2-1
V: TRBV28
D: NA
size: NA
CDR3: CASSLLANSYDEQFF
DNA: TGTGCCAGCAGTTTACTAGCGAACTCCTACGATGAGCAGTTCTTC

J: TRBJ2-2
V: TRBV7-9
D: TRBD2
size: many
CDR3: CASSARGAGITGELFF
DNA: TGTGCCAGCAGCGCAAGAGGAGCGGGGATCACCGGGGAGCTGTTTTTT

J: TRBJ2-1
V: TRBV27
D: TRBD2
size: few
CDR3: CASSLSVAGVAEQFF
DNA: TGTGCCAGCAGTTTGTCGGTAGCGGGAGTGGCTGAGCAGTTCTTC

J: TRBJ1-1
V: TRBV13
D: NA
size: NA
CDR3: CASSGGNSPNTEAFF
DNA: TGTGCCAGCAGCGGGGGGAATAGCCCGAACACTGAAGCTTTCTTT

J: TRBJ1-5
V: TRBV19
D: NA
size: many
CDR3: CASSHPGNQPQHF
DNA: TGTGCCAGTAGCCACCCAGGGAATCAGCCCCAGCATTTT

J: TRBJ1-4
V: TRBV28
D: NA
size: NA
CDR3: CASNFGEVGEKLFF
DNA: TGTGCCAGCAATTTCGGGGAGGTCGGTGAAAAACTGTTTTTT

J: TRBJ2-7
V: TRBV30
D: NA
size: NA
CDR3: CAWTGGVYSYEQYF
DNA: TGTGCCTGGACAGGAGGTGTATACTCCTACGAGCAGTACTTC

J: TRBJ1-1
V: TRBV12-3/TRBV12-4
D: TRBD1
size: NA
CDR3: CASTLGTGAFF
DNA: TGTGCCAGCACCCTGGGGACAGGGGCTTTCTTT

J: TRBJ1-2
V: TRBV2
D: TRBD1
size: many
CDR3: CASGGFRGQGYGYTF
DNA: TGTGCCAGCGGGGGATTCCGAGGACAGGGTTATGGCTACACCTTC

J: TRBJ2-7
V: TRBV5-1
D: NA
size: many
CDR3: CASSFGTDSEQYF
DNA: TGCGCCAGCAGCTTCGGGACGGACTCCGAGCAGTACTTC